The TCR beta chain under discussion was sequenced for a study of TIL therapy for anti-PD-1-resistant metastatic lung cancer. Whole-study context: Tumors had a median PD-L1 proportion score of about 6.6%. Most patients had lung adenocarcinoma. Tumors carried a median about 1.5 non-synonymous mutations per megabase.

This was the immunoSEQ v3 assay. Method: immunoSEQ multiplex PCR; TCRdb's copy keeps in-frame clones and lacks some. The sample holds about 50,000 clones; 79% are singletons and the top ten take about 5%. Trimming cost V 2 bases and J 3 bases; bases outside gene matches: 12. The CDR3 totals 19 residues. Looked up from germline, CDR1 is LGHNA and CDR2 is YNFKEQ. Time point described: pre-treatment sample, taken before nivolumab and TIL therapy. This sample comprised blood, obtained at baseline. The rearrangement links TRBV4-2 to TRBJ2-1; 11 positions agree with TRBD2. The clonotype was recovered from a woman aged 30-85 years with non-small cell lung cancer. The CDR3: CASSQPGLSGGGFYNEQFF. CDR3 nucleotides: TGTGCCAGCAGCCAACCGGGGCTTAGCGGGGGGGGCTTCTACAATGAGCAGTTCTTC.